This entry lists 4 T cell receptor beta chains sequenced from one sample in a study of cytomegalovirus exposure and HLA in healthy donors. The PCR contained 60 Vbeta and 13 Jbeta primers. TCRdb's table, derived via immunoSEQ multiplex PCR, lists solely in-frame clones and lacks some. The top ten clones hold 7.5% to 9% of a sample with about 160,000 clones, around 84% of them seen once. Sequencing was done on a sample of PBMCs. These receptor sequences come from a male donor in good health and CMV-seropositive.

The rearrangement joins TRBV19 to TRBJ1-1; TRBD1 might be the D (5 bases). The V end was cut by 5 bases, the J end by 10 bases, with 14 bases between. The CDR3 consists of 12 residues. Per the germline V gene, CDR1 is LNHDA and CDR2 is SQIVND (reference sequence). Written as DNA, the CDR3 is TGTGCCAGTAGTTATTTGGGGGGGGGAGCTTTCTTT. It codes for CASSYLGGGAFF.

This chain links TRBV29-1 with TRBJ2-7; 9 positions match TRBD2. V shed 6 bases and J 3 bases; nucleotides not matched to a gene: 6. Germline CDR1 is SQVTM and CDR2 is ANQGSEA. This CDR3 has 13 residues. The CDR3 DNA sequence: TGCAGCGTCCGAGCGGGGGGAAACTACGAGCAGTACTTC. Protein: CSVRAGGNYEQYF.

The chain is built from TRBV10-1 and TRBJ2-5; the match to TRBD1 covers 10 bases. CDR3 length equals 15 residues. The V segment lost 4 bases and the J segment 3 bases; nucleotides outside the gene matches: 5. Germline V CDR1 and CDR2: WNHNN, SYGVQD (reference sequence). The CDR3 region is CASSGGGTGEETQYF. CDR3 bases: TGCGCCAGCAGTGGGGGCGGGACAGGGGAAGAGACCCAGTACTTC.

This clone was counted once. This rearrangement joins TRBV30 to TRBJ2-5; D is perhaps TRBD2 (5 bases). V was shortened by 0 bases and J by 4 bases, with 12 bases between the two germline ends. Germline V CDR1 and CDR2: GTSNPN, SVGIG (reference sequence). The CDR3 consists of 14 residues. The CDR3 nucleotides read TGTGCCTGGAGTGTTGGAGGCATCATAGAGACCCAGTACTTC. This sequence encodes CAWSVGGIIETQYF. The full variable domain, rest sourced from reference TRBV30 and TRBJ2-5, is SQTIHQWPATLVQPVGSPLSLECTVEGTSNPNLYWYRQAAGRGLQLLFYSVGIGQISSEVPQNLSASRPQDRQFILSSKKLLLSDSGFYLCAWSVGGIIETQYFGPGTRLLVL.